These 21 T cell receptor beta chains share one sample of origin, sequenced in a study of blood T cell repertoires in COVID-19 (dated by TCRdb to 2020 to 2021). The library was built by means of the immunoSEQ multiplex PCR assay. Sourced from immuneACCESS, this table was stored by TCRdb with only in-frame sequences that have V and J called. A share of the clones is absent; for the studies checked, an unresolved V gene accounts for under half, and the remainder has no known explanation. The sample table records some 120,000 clones; roughly four fifths of these occur just once. About 8% of the sample comes from the top ten. The sequencing input was peripheral blood. These receptor sequences come from a man between 65 and 85 years old with active or convalescent COVID-19.

This sequence joins TRBV7-9 and TRBJ1-1; D remains ambiguous. CDR1 is SEHNR and CDR2 is FQNEAQ in the germline V gene (reference sequence). Deletions cut 4 bases from V and 0 bases from J, with 9 bases between. CDR3 length equals 14 residues. As DNA, the CDR3 is TGTGCCAGCAGCTCACTCCCATTGAACACTGAAGCTTTCTTT. Protein sequence: CASSSLPLNTEAFF.

For this clone: The germline gene is not matched at one end of the junction; a read error may be the cause. The gene calls are TRBV4-3 and TRBJ1-6, with TRBD1 matching 7 bases. The CDR3 runs 15 residues. Germline CDR1 LGHNA, CDR2 YSLEER. CDR3 amino acids: CASSQEQQGNSPLHF. The DNA of the CDR3 is TGCGCCAGCAGTCAAGAACAACAGGGGAATTCACCCCTCCACTTT.

The chain carries TRBV7-2 and TRBJ1-1; maybe TRBD1 (5 bases). V lost 5 bases and J lost 1, with 8 bases in between. This CDR3 region has 13 residues. CDR1 and CDR2 from the germline V gene are SGHTA and FQGNSA. The CDR3 bases are TGTGCCAGCAGCACGGACAAGAACACTGAAGCTTTCTTT. Protein product: CASSTDKNTEAFF. The variable domain in full, with the rest retrieved from reference TRBV7-2 and TRBJ1-1, is GAGVSQSPSNKVTEKGKDVELRCDPISGHTALYWYRQSLGQGLEFLIYFQGNSAPDKSGLPSDRFSAERTGGSVSTLTIQRTQQEDSAVYLCASSTDKNTEAFFGQGTRLTVV.

The genes are TRBV10-3 and TRBJ2-7; TRBD2 matches 8 bases. The CDR3 covers 16 residues. Trimming at V came to 0 bases and at J to 0 bases, leaving 4 bases not matched to a gene. Per the germline V gene, CDR1 is ENHRY and CDR2 is SYGVKD. CDR3: CAISESGLAGSYEQYF. The CDR3 nucleotides read TGTGCCATCAGTGAGTCGGGTCTAGCGGGCTCCTACGAGCAGTACTTC.

The rearrangement joins TRBV7-2 to TRBJ2-1, with TRBD1 matching over 11 bases. The CDR3 consists of 15 residues. The germline CDR1 and CDR2 sequences are SGHTA and FQGNSA. J gave up 7 bases and V 5 bases, and 7 bases lay outside the gene matches. In nucleotides, the CDR3 is TGTGCCAGCAGCCTAGGACAGGGGGCGGTGAATGAGCAGTTCTTC. As protein: CASSLGQGAVNEQFF. The full variable domain, completed using reference TRBV7-2 and TRBJ2-1, is GAGVSQSPSNKVTEKGKDVELRCDPISGHTALYWYRQSLGQGLEFLIYFQGNSAPDKSGLPSDRFSAERTGGSVSTLTIQRTQQEDSAVYLCASSLGQGAVNEQFFGPGTRLTVL.

The chain joins TRBV10-3 to TRBJ2-2, with 8 bases aligning to TRBD1. Germline loops: CDR1 ENHRY, CDR2 SYGVKD. The CDR3 consists of 14 residues. The J segment lost 4 bases and the V segment lost 6 bases, leaving 4 bases of the junction unmatched. For the CDR3, the DNA is TGTGCCATCAGCAAGGACAGGGCCACCGGGGAGCTGTTTTTT. It codes for CAISKDRATGELFF.

This chain joins TRBV7-9 and TRBJ2-1; 10 nucleotides agree with TRBD2. With 2 bases clipped from V and 7 bases from J, the junction kept 14 bases outside the gene matches. CDR1 is SEHNR, CDR2 FQNEAQ, per germline (reference sequence). The CDR3 is 18 amino acids. The CDR3 loop reads CASSLPPRLAGVGNEQFF. For the CDR3, the DNA is TGTGCCAGCAGCTTACCCCCAAGGCTAGCGGGGGTTGGGAATGAGCAGTTCTTC.

The genes are TRBV12-5 and TRBJ2-1; 11 bases align to TRBD2. Looked up from germline, CDR1 is LGHNT and CDR2 is FRNRAP. This CDR3 has 14 amino acids. The V segment lost 6 bases and the J segment 9 bases; nucleotides outside the gene matches: 7. The CDR3 region is CASGLSGTSGEQFF. As DNA, the CDR3 is TGTGCTAGTGGACTCTCCGGGACTAGCGGTGAGCAGTTCTTC. Full variable domain (missing parts from reference TRBV12-5 and TRBJ2-1): DARVTQTPRHKVTEMGQEVTMRCQPILGHNTVFWYRQTMMQGLELLAYFRNRAPLDDSGMPKDRFSAEMPDATLATLKIQPSEPRDSAVYFCASGLSGTSGEQFFGPGTRLTVL.

This chain uses TRBV5-8 with TRBJ2-6; the D is unclear. The CDR3 contains 15 residues. V lost 1 base and J 4 bases, leaving 9 bases between the germline ends. Germline CDR1 reads SGHTS; CDR2 reads YDEGEE. The CDR3 DNA is TGTGCCAGCAGCTTGCGGCAGGCAGGGGCCAACGTCCTGACTTTC. The encoded protein is CASSLRQAGANVLTF. Using reference TRBV5-8 and TRBJ2-6 for the parts outside the CDR3, the full variable domain is EAGVTQSPTHLIKTRGQQATLRCSPISGHTSVYWYQQALGLGLQFLLWYDEGEERNRGNFPPRFSGRQFPNYSSELNVNALELEDSALYLCASSLRQAGANVLTFGAGSRLTVL.

This clone showed up just a few times. The chain links TRBV19 to TRBJ2-7; 8 bases are a match to TRBD1. Germline-derived CDR1 and CDR2 are LNHDA and SQIVND (reference sequence). The CDR3 extends over 13 amino acids. The V segment lost 6 bases and the J segment 3 bases; nucleotides outside the gene matches: 4. CDR3 sequence (DNA): TGTGCCAGTAGCCGGGACAGGCGCTACGAGCAGTACTTC. This translates into CASSRDRRYEQYF.

This chain uses TRBV6-5 with TRBJ2-2; the D gene is possibly TRBD2 (6 bases). This CDR3 comprises 15 residues. V lost 0 bases and J 6 bases, leaving 11 bases between the germline ends. The germline V gene has CDR1 MNHEY and CDR2 SVGAGI. CDR3 coding DNA: TGTGCCAGCAGTTACTCGGGCGGGGTGGCCGGGGAGCTGTTTTTT. Protein: CASSYSGGVAGELFF.

The chain links TRBV6-4 to TRBJ2-3; the match to TRBD2 covers 9 bases. Trimming removed 2 bases from V and 6 bases from J; junction bases left unmatched: 6. This CDR3 comprises 15 residues. Germline assignment: CDR1 MRHNA and CDR2 SNTAGT. The CDR3 bases are TGTGCCAGCAGTGACGGCGGGAGGGCGAGTGATACGCAGTATTTT. As protein: CASSDGGRASDTQYF.

CDR3 residues: CASSVGQVSTIYF. The CDR3 DNA reads TGTGCCAGCAGCGTAGGGCAGGTGTCCACCATATATTTT. The J gene is TRBJ1-3, the V gene TRBV9; D remains unclear. Trimming removed 0 bases at V and 9 bases at J, with 10 bases between. The CDR3 is made up of 13 amino acids. The germline gives CDR1 SGDLS, CDR2 YYNGEE.

This clone was seen a single time. CDR3 sequence: CAWRPGQGASYGYTF. CDR3 nucleotides: TGTGCCTGGAGACCTGGACAGGGGGCTAGCTATGGCTACACCTTC. The chain couples TRBV30 to TRBJ1-2, with 11 bases fitting TRBD1. V was pared by 3 bases and J by 4 bases, with 7 bases of the junction left unmatched. Germline CDR1 and CDR2: GTSNPN and SVGIG (reference sequence). The CDR3 runs 15 residues.

This chain connects TRBV27 to TRBJ2-5; a weak D match, TRBD2 (5 bases). Trimming took off 8 bases at V and 2 bases at J, with 15 bases between the two ends. CDR3 length: 14 residues. Per the germline V gene, CDR1 is MNHEY and CDR2 is SMNVEV (reference sequence). CDR3 sequence (DNA): TGTGCCAGCGCTTTTGATCGGGGTCAAGAGACCCAGTACTTC. Amino acid sequence: CASAFDRGQETQYF.

This chain connects TRBV29-1 to TRBJ2-1; the D gene is possibly TRBD2 (8 bases). The V gene lost 8 bases and the J gene lost 9 bases, with 23 bases spanning the gap. The germline gives CDR1 SQVTM, CDR2 ANQGSEA. The CDR3 covers 14 residues. CDR3 DNA: TGCAGCCCGGGGGGGTATGACAGGGCGGGTGAGCAGTTCTTC. Amino acid sequence: CSPGGYDRAGEQFF.

The count of this clone is one. V and J are TRBV6-4 and TRBJ2-3, with 12 positions matching TRBD2. The J segment lost 0 bases and the V segment lost 7 bases, leaving 11 bases of the junction unmatched. The germline CDR1 and CDR2 sequences are MRHNA and SNTAGT. The CDR3 totals 18 residues. This chain's CDR3 is CASTLPSGGAYSTDTQYF. In DNA, the CDR3 is TGTGCCAGCACCTTACCTAGCGGGGGGGCCTATAGCACAGATACGCAGTATTTT.

The V and J genes are TRBV7-2 and TRBJ2-7, with 14 bases matching TRBD2. Losses at the gene ends were 4 bases for V and 7 bases for J; bases not matched to a gene: 6. From germline, CDR1 is SGHTA and CDR2 FQGNSA. The CDR3 loop spans 15 amino acids. CDR3 residues: CASSYRTSGGYEQYF. DNA for the CDR3: TGTGCCAGCAGCTACCGGACTAGCGGGGGGTATGAGCAGTACTTC.

This clone was observed at least ten times. The chain couples TRBV30 to TRBJ1-1; no clear D. The ends were cut back, 0 bases at V and 1 base at J, with 6 bases in the middle. This CDR3 comprises 13 residues. Germline V gene data show CDR1 as GTSNPN and CDR2 as SVGIG (reference sequence). CDR3 protein: CAWSVQPNTEAFF. DNA of the CDR3: TGTGCCTGGAGTGTACAGCCGAACACTGAAGCTTTCTTT.

V is TRBV7-2 and J is TRBJ1-6; the D gene is possibly TRBD1 (5 bases). CDR1 is SGHTA and CDR2 is FQGNSA in the germline V gene. With 2 bases removed from V and 10 bases from J, the gap between germline ends came to 15 bases. The CDR3 contains 15 residues. CDR3 loop: CASSLFGQASSPLHF. Written as DNA, the CDR3 is TGTGCCAGCAGCTTATTCGGACAAGCGTCCTCACCCCTCCACTTT.

The chain is built from TRBV5-1 and TRBJ2-7; 9 bases map to TRBD1. V lost 5 bases to trimming and J lost 0 bases; unmatched junction nucleotides: 6. The length of the CDR3 is 15 residues. CDR1 is SGHRS and CDR2 is YFSETQ in the germline V gene. Here the CDR3 reads CASRSGTGSSYEQYF. The CDR3 region has the DNA TGCGCCAGCAGGTCGGGGACAGGGAGCTCCTACGAGCAGTACTTC.